This is a list of T cell receptor beta chains from one sample in a study of shared clonotypes between healthy human individuals. Profiled with immunoSEQ multiplex PCR; TCRdb holds only in-frame clones, not every one. The sample consists of about half a million clones, around 85% of them appearing once. Sequencing was done on a sample of PBMCs. Receptors were obtained from a woman between 40 and 50 years old in good health. Some clones in this sample may be carry-over from other donors' samples. CDR3s include the opening cysteine and the closing phenylalanine or tryptophan. The order of the fields is V gene, J gene, clone size, D gene, CDR3 protein, CDR3 DNA. A D gene is named only where the DNA matches it firmly. Clone size is shown for a subset of rows, as once, few, many or a class of expanded clone.

v_gene: TRBV27
j_gene: TRBJ2-1
abundance: .
d_gene: TRBD2
CDR3aa: CASSALFTSGSYNEQFF
CDR3nt: TGTGCCAGCAGTGCCCTCTTCACTAGCGGGTCCTACAATGAGCAGTTCTTC

v_gene: TRBV10-3
j_gene: TRBJ2-2
abundance: once
d_gene: TRBD2
CDR3aa: CAISGLAGTGELFF
CDR3nt: TGTGCCATCAGTGGCCTAGCGGGCACCGGGGAGCTGTTTTTT

v_gene: TRBV29-1
j_gene: TRBJ2-3
abundance: .
d_gene: .
CDR3aa: CSVEADGTDTQYF
CDR3nt: TGCAGCGTAGAAGCGGACGGCACAGATACGCAGTATTTT

v_gene: TRBV11-3
j_gene: TRBJ2-1
abundance: .
d_gene: TRBD2
CDR3aa: CASSLEAASGSRGSYNEQFF
CDR3nt: TGTGCCAGCAGCTTAGAGGCGGCTAGCGGGAGTCGGGGCTCCTACAATGAGCAGTTCTTC

v_gene: TRBV11-3
j_gene: TRBJ2-1
abundance: .
d_gene: .
CDR3aa: CASSLGVSYNEQFF
CDR3nt: TGTGCCAGCAGCTTAGGGGTGAGCTACAATGAGCAGTTCTTC

v_gene: TRBV28
j_gene: TRBJ1-5
abundance: .
d_gene: TRBD1
CDR3aa: CASRMTGNGNQPQHF
CDR3nt: TGTGCCAGCAGGATGACAGGGAATGGCAATCAGCCCCAGCATTTT

v_gene: TRBV5-4
j_gene: TRBJ2-3
abundance: .
d_gene: .
CDR3aa: CASSLGVSYTDTQYF
CDR3nt: TGTGCCAGCAGCTTGGGTGTCTCCTACACAGATACGCAGTATTTT

v_gene: TRBV28
j_gene: TRBJ1-2
abundance: .
d_gene: .
CDR3aa: CASSLRGYGYTF
CDR3nt: TGTGCCAGCAGTTTAAGGGGATATGGCTACACCTTC

v_gene: TRBV4-2
j_gene: TRBJ2-7
abundance: .
d_gene: .
CDR3aa: CASSRMGDATYEQYF
CDR3nt: TGTGCCAGCAGCCGAATGGGGGACGCTACCTACGAGCAGTACTTC

v_gene: TRBV7-9
j_gene: TRBJ2-1
abundance: .
d_gene: TRBD2
CDR3aa: CASSLVASGRNEQFF
CDR3nt: TGTGCCAGCAGCTTAGTGGCTAGCGGGAGAAATGAGCAGTTCTTC

v_gene: TRBV4-2
j_gene: TRBJ1-2
abundance: .
d_gene: .
CDR3aa: CASSPTDTYYGYTF
CDR3nt: TGTGCCAGCAGCCCTACCGACACCTACTATGGCTACACCTTC

v_gene: TRBV2
j_gene: TRBJ1-2
abundance: .
d_gene: .
CDR3aa: CASGVSEFGGYTF
CDR3nt: TGTGCCAGCGGTGTTTCTGAGTTTGGTGGCTACACCTTC

v_gene: TRBV27
j_gene: TRBJ1-2
abundance: .
d_gene: .
CDR3aa: CASTSVWGASYGYTF
CDR3nt: TGTGCCAGCACCTCAGTGTGGGGGGCCAGCTATGGCTACACCTTC